This T cell receptor (beta chain) was retrieved from a study of regulatory T cells in long-lasting Graves disease. Arm-PCR with iRepertoire HTBI primers amplified the CDR3 regions for these TCR beta libraries. TCRdb re-called the multiplex PCR reads through MiXCR, storing one row per CDR3 protein. The data hold roughly 500,000 distinct CDR3 sequences, with around an eighth observed a single time. CDR3 length: 15 residues. CDR1 is MNHEY and CDR2 is SVGAGI in the germline V gene. The J segment lost 7 bases and the V segment lost 4 bases, leaving 6 bases of the junction unmatched. This clonotype was detected ten times or more. Time point indicated: newly diagnosed GD, antithyroid drugs for less than 3 months. Generation of the TCR library employed RNA extracted from PBMCs. These records were also assigned to another study, of T cells in Graves' hyperthyroidism and ophthalmopathy. That report adds: In making diagnoses, clinical symptoms, serum thyroxine and TRAb, thyroid ultrasound and orbital computed tomography were all used. HTBI primers were employed in a first-round RT-PCR of the TCR CDR3.

This rearrangement joins TRBV6-5 to TRBJ2-7; 14 bases line up with TRBD2. Specimen: peripheral blood mononuclear cells (PBMCs), collected at new diagnosis, from a patient treated with antithyroid drugs. This TCR was sampled from a man aged 30 to 39 with Graves disease. Here the CDR3 DNA reads TGTGCCAGCAGTTCCGGGGGACTAGCGGGAGAGGAGCAGTACTTC. It codes for CASSSGGLAGEEQYF.